This T cell receptor (beta chain) was retrieved from a study of molecular identifiers for immune sequencing clone quantification. Previously described methods and listed TCR primers were used for bulk TCR libraries. TCRdb re-called the PCR reads with MiXCR, one entry per CDR3 protein. The sample has a few hundred thousand distinct CDR3 sequences; 24% are singletons. In its sample, this clonotype was seen a few times. Input material: naive CD8+ T cells from blood, with Jurkat cell RNA spiked in. Subset indicated: FACS-sorted CD8+CD4-CCR7+CD45RA+ naive T cells. The sequence was collected from a human donor in good health. Some libraries in this study had Jurkat cell RNA spiked in.

The CDR3 nucleotides read TGTGCCAGCAGCGTAGTTTGGGGGGACACCCATCTTCCCCCCTTCTATGGCTACACCTTC. This codes for CASSVVWGDTHLPPFYGYTF. V gene TRBV9 combines with J gene TRBJ1-2; D possibly corresponds to TRBD1 (6 bases). This CDR3 contains 20 residues. Looked up from germline, CDR1 is SGDLS and CDR2 is YYNGEE. With 0 bases removed from V and 4 bases from J, the gap between germline ends came to 28 bases.